The subject of this entry is one T cell receptor beta chain. The antigen remains undetermined. CDR1 LNHDA and CDR2 SQIVND come from the germline V gene (reference sequence). This CDR3 is built from 16 residues. CD45RO-CCR7+CD27+CD95- was the phenotype of naive CD8+ T cells. This entry comes from a study of CXCR3-negative and CXCR3-positive naive CD8 T cells. 5' RACE that incorporated UMI labels was used to prepare the TRB cDNA libraries. Each CDR3 protein gets one entry in TCRdb, which reprocessed the 5' RACE reads and gives no DNA. Seen in this sample are about 130,000 distinct CDR3 sequences; the ten most common clones hold just under 0.5%. Study-level points and caveats: CXCR3-positive naive cells carried more hydrophobic TRB CDR3s than CXCR3-negative ones.

Sequences were obtained from naive CXCR3- CD8+ T cells from blood. The subset denotes: CD45RO-CCR7+CD27+CD95- naive CD8+ T cells lacking CXCR3 (TNR3-). The chain has TRBV19 and TRBJ2-1. This clonotype originated in a human donor in good health. Some clones in this sample may be carry-over from other donors' samples. The CDR3 spells CASSIDGGSSYNEQFF.